This is a list of T cell receptor beta chains from one sample in a study of T-cell reconstitution after alpha-beta-depleted transplantation in children. TCRdb reprocessed the PCR reads via MiXCR and lists one record per CDR3 protein. The repertoire holds approximately 100,000 distinct CDR3 sequences, with more than 10% as singletons. The material sequenced was PBMCs from the stem cell graft donor, taken from the stem cell graft. Receptors originate from a human donor who donated a stem cell graft to a child with inherited bone marrow failure. The CDR3 runs from the conserved cysteine through the conserved F or W. A D gene is named only where the DNA matches it firmly. Clone size is stated in some rows and not others, as once, few, many or a class when expanded.

TRBJ1-2,TRBV11-2,.,many,TGTGCCAGCAGCCAAAGAGGCAAGAACTATGGCTACACCTTC,CASSQRGKNYGYTF
TRBJ2-5,TRBV7-2,.,.,TGTGCCAGCAGCGGCCGGGACTGGGAGACCCAGTACTTC,CASSGRDWETQYF
TRBJ2-3,TRBV5-1,TRBD1,many,TGCGCCAGCAGCTTCGGGACAGGGACTACGCAGTATTTT,CASSFGTGTTQYF
TRBJ2-7,TRBV29-1,TRBD1,.,TGCAGCGTTGACCCGGGTTCGGGACAGGGCTATGGCGAGCAGTACTTC,CSVDPGSGQGYGEQYF
TRBJ2-5,TRBV29-1,.,many,TGCAGCGTCCCGGGCGGGGAGACCCAGTACTTC,CSVPGGETQYF
TRBJ2-3,TRBV28,TRBD1,many,TGTGCCAGCAGAGAACAGACAGGGGTTGGGTCAGATACGCAGTATTTT,CASREQTGVGSDTQYF
TRBJ1-2,TRBV12-3/TRBV12-4,TRBD1,many,TGTGCCAGCAGTTTAATGCGACAGGGGGGGAATGGCTACACCTTC,CASSLMRQGGNGYTF
TRBJ1-5,TRBV14,.,.,TGTGCCAGCAGCCCCCCCCCCGTGCGGACGGTCCGCAATCAGCCCCAGCATTTT,CASSPPPVRTVRNQPQHF
TRBJ2-5,TRBV6-2/TRBV6-3,.,many,TGTGCCAGCATCGCGCCTGGAGGGTATGTAGAGACCCAGTACTTC,CASIAPGGYVETQYF
TRBJ2-7,TRBV4-1,.,.,TGCGCCAGCAGCCAAGTGGTCAGTGGAGAGCAGTACTTC,CASSQVVSGEQYF
TRBJ2-2,TRBV20-1,.,many,TGCAGTGCTAGTTCACAGCTTTTGCGCGGGGAGCTGTTTTTT,CSASSQLLRGELFF
TRBJ2-2,TRBV7-2,TRBD1,many,TGTGCCAGCACCCGGGACAGTACCGGGGAGCTGTTTTTT,CASTRDSTGELFF
TRBJ1-2,TRBV29-1,.,many,TGCAGCGTTGATGTCGGAGGCTATGGCTACACCTTC,CSVDVGGYGYTF
TRBJ1-2,TRBV7-3,.,.,TGTGCCAGCAGCTTAGACGGAGTTGATGGCTACACCTTC,CASSLDGVDGYTF
TRBJ1-2,TRBV20-1,TRBD1,few,TGCAGTGCCCCGGGACAGGGGGATTCTGGCTACACCTTC,CSAPGQGDSGYTF
TRBJ2-3,TRBV5-1,.,.,TGCGCCAGCAGCCGGGATGACACAGATACGCAGTATTTT,CASSRDDTDTQYF
TRBJ1-1,TRBV27,TRBD1,.,TGTGCCAGCAGTTCAAGTAAGGACAGGGGGCTGAAAGCTTTCTTT,CASSSSKDRGLKAFF
TRBJ2-3,TRBV10-3,TRBD1,many,TGTGCCATCAGTGTCACAGGGGGCGAGACGCAGTATTTT,CAISVTGGETQYF
TRBJ2-7,TRBV7-4,.,many,TGTGCCGCAGGACAGCGGCGCCCTTACGAGCAGTACTTC,CAAGQRRPYEQYF
TRBJ1-1,TRBV6-5,TRBD1,.,TGTGCCAGCAGTTTCTCAGCAGGGGGCCTTGAAGCTTTCTTT,CASSFSAGGLEAFF
TRBJ2-7,TRBV5-6,.,.,TGTGCCAGCAGCCGCGGGACCCCCTGCGAGCAGTACTTC,CASSRGTPCEQYF
TRBJ2-7,TRBV6-1,.,few,TGTGCCAGCAGTGACTGGAACTACGAGCAGTACTTC,CASSDWNYEQYF
TRBJ2-7,TRBV7-9,TRBD1,many,TGTGCCAGCGGACCCGGGACAGGGGACGAGCAGTACTTC,CASGPGTGDEQYF